These T cell receptor beta chains were read from a single sample in a study of CD8 T cells in ankylosing spondylitis. TCRdb fed the 5' RACE reads into MiXCR, producing one record per CDR3 protein. The profile shows 750,000 to 850,000 distinct CDR3 sequences, about 11% of them singletons. Sequenced: blood, either unsorted or a sorted T cell fraction (not recorded which). The receptor source for this set is a male donor with ankylosing spondylitis. Both conserved end residues are part of each CDR3. The order of the fields is D gene, J gene, clone size, V gene, CDR3 DNA, CDR3 protein. D genes are given only for firm matches. The size entry is marked missing in some rows and otherwise reads once, few, many or a size class.

. TRBJ1-6 many TRBV7-2 TGTGCCAGCAAAGAGGGGAGTGATAATTCACCCCTCCACTTT CASKEGSDNSPLHF
. TRBJ1-6 . TRBV7-2 TGTGCCAGCAGCTTAGACACAGGACCCCTCCACTTT CASSLDTGPLHF
TRBD1 TRBJ2-5 . TRBV20-1 TGCAGTGCCGACCATCGACAGGGGCCTAACCAAGAGACCCAGTACTTC CSADHRQGPNQETQYF
. TRBJ2-1 few TRBV18 TGTGCCAGCTCACCACCGGGAGCGGATGAGCAGTTGTTC CASSPPGADEQLF
TRBD1 TRBJ2-7 few TRBV6-1 TGTGCCAGCAGCCGGGACAGAATCAACGAGCAGTACTTC CASSRDRINEQYF
TRBD1 TRBJ2-4 many TRBV10-3 TGTGCCATCAGCGATGGGACAGACGCCAAAAACATTCAGTACTTC CAISDGTDAKNIQYF
. TRBJ2-6 few TRBV6-1 TGTGCCAGCAGTGGCGGGACAGCTCATCATGGGGCCAACGTCCTGACTTTC CASSGGTAHHGANVLTF
. TRBJ1-2 many TRBV7-2 TGTGCCAGCAGCTTAGGATGGGGCACTGGCTACACCTTC CASSLGWGTGYTF
. TRBJ2-1 few TRBV6-2/TRBV6-3 TGTGCCAGCGCACGGGGGGGGGACAGGAATGAGCAGTTCTTC CASARGGDRNEQFF
. TRBJ1-1 few TRBV4-3 TGCGCCAGCAGCCAAGATACCACAGCCGTTATGAACACTGAAGCTTTCTTT CASSQDTTAVMNTEAFF
. TRBJ2-6 . TRBV7-2 TGTGCCAGCAGCTTAGTATTTGGCTCTGGGGCCAACGTCCTGACTTTC CASSLVFGSGANVLTF
TRBD2 TRBJ2-1 many TRBV20-1 TGCAGTGCGAGGCGCAGCGGGGGGAAAGATGAGCAGTTCTTC CSARRSGGKDEQFF
TRBD1 TRBJ2-7 many TRBV20-1 TGCAGTGCTAGTCAGGGGGAAGAGCAGTACTTC CSASQGEEQYF
TRBD1 TRBJ1-4 few TRBV20-1 TGCAGTGCTCCCGGGACAGGGGTTACCGAAAATGAAAAACTGTTTTTT CSAPGTGVTENEKLFF
. TRBJ1-2 many TRBV20-1 TGCAGTGCTAGAGATTCAGGGTATGGCTACACCTTC CSARDSGYGYTF
. TRBJ2-5 . TRBV28 TGTGCCAGCAGTATAACAGGGATTGGAGAGACCCAGCACTTC CASSITGIGETQHF
TRBD2 TRBJ2-3 many TRBV20-1 TGCAGTGCTATGTGGGGGGGAGGCACAGATACGCAGTATTTT CSAMWGGGTDTQYF
TRBD2 TRBJ2-1 . TRBV19 TGTGCCAGTAGTACATTACTAGCGGGAAGCAATGAGCAGTTCTTC CASSTLLAGSNEQFF
. TRBJ1-2 . TRBV11-2 TGTGCCAGCAGCTCCACGGCGCGATATGGCTACACCTTC CASSSTARYGYTF
. TRBJ1-4 once TRBV5-5 TGTGCCAGCAGTTCCTTTGAGCAAACTAATGAAAAACTGTTTTTT CASSSFEQTNEKLFF
TRBD2 TRBJ2-3 few TRBV28 TGTGCCAGCAGTTTGAGCGGGGGGGCCCATACGCAGTATTTT CASSLSGGAHTQYF
TRBD1 TRBJ1-2 . TRBV20-1 TGCAGTGCTAGAGATGACAGGGAAGATGGCTACACCTTC CSARDDREDGYTF
. TRBJ2-1 many TRBV7-8 TGTGCCAGCATCAACCATGTGACTAGGTCCCTTTACAATGAGCAGTTCTTC CASINHVTRSLYNEQFF
TRBD1 TRBJ2-1 . TRBV11-2 TGTGCCAGCAGACGGACAGGGCAACTTGGACATGAGCAGTTCTTC CASRRTGQLGHEQFF
. TRBJ2-1 many TRBV29-1 TGCAGCGTTGAAAAGGTCGGTGGCAATGAGCAGTTCTTC CSVEKVGGNEQFF
. TRBJ2-3 . TRBV19 TGTGCCAGTAGTACAGCGGCCGCTAGCACAGATACGCAGTATTTT CASSTAAASTDTQYF
. TRBJ2-1 . TRBV29-1 TGCAGCGTTGAAGTCGGGACATCAAGCTCCTACAATGAGCAGTTCTTC CSVEVGTSSSYNEQFF
. TRBJ2-1 few TRBV6-6 TGTGCCAGCAGTTACCAGGATTACAATGAGCAGTTCTTC CASSYQDYNEQFF
. TRBJ1-6 few TRBV20-1 TGCAGTGCTAGGAGCGGGATAAATTCACCCCTCCACTTT CSARSGINSPLHF
TRBD1 TRBJ2-5 . TRBV19 TGTGCCAGTAGAGGACAGGACGAAACGACCCAGTACTTC CASRGQDETTQYF
TRBD2 TRBJ2-1 . TRBV7-7 TGTGCTAGCAGCCTGGGACTAGTTGGTGAGCAGTTCTTC CASSLGLVGEQFF
. TRBJ1-3 . TRBV7-2 TGTGCCAGCAGCTTCCCAAAGTCTGGAAACACCATATATTTT CASSFPKSGNTIYF
TRBD1 TRBJ2-2 few TRBV20-1 TGCAGTGCTCGGACAGGGGTTACCGGGGAGCTGTTTTTT CSARTGVTGELFF
TRBD2 TRBJ2-7 few TRBV20-1 TGCAGTGCACTGGGGACTAGCGGGGAGCTCGAGCAGTACTTC CSALGTSGELEQYF
TRBD1 TRBJ1-2 many TRBV29-1 TGCAGCGCGACAGGGGGATTTTCGACTAACTATGGCTACACCTTC CSATGGFSTNYGYTF
TRBD1 TRBJ1-5 few TRBV15 TGTGCCACCAGCTCAGGGGGGGGGGGCAGAAATCAGCCCCAGCATTTT CATSSGGGGRNQPQHF
TRBD2 TRBJ2-7 few TRBV3-1 TGTGCCAGCAGCCAGTTACTAGCGGGAGGCGACGAGCAGTACTTC CASSQLLAGGDEQYF